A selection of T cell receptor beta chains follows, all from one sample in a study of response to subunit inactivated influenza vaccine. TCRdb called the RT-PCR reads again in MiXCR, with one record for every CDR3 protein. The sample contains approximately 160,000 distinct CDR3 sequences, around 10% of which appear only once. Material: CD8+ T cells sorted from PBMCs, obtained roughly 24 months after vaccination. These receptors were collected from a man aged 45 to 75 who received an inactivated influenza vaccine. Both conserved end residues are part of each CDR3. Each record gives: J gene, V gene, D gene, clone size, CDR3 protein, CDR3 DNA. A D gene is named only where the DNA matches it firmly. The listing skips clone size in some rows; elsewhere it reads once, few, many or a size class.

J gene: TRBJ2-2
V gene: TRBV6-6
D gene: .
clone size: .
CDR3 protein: CASSYPGPGELFF
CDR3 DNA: TGTGCCAGCAGTTACCCAGGACCCGGGGAGCTGTTTTTT

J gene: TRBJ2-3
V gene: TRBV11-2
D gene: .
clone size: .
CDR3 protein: CASSLEAREFTDTQYF
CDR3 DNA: TGTGCCAGCAGCTTAGAGGCCAGGGAATTCACAGATACGCAGTATTTT

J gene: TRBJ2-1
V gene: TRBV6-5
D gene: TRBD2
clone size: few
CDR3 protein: CASSYKTSGRIEQFF
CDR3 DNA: TGTGCCAGCAGTTACAAGACTAGCGGGAGAATTGAGCAGTTCTTC

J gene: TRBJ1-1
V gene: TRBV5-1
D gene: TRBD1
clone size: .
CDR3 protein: CASSNRGEGTEAFF
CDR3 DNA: TGCGCCAGCAGCAACAGGGGAGAGGGCACTGAAGCTTTCTTT

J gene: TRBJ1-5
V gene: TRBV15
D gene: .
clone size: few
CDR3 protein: CATSSGGGNQPQHF
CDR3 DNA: TGTGCCACCAGCTCGGGGGGCGGCAATCAGCCCCAGCATTTT

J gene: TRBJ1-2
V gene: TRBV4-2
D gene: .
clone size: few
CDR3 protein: CASSQDLTETYGYTF
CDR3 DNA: TGTGCCAGCAGCCAAGATCTGACAGAAACCTATGGCTACACCTTC

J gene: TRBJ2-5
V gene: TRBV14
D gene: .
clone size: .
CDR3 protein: CASSQEIDRYQETQYF
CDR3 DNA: TGTGCCAGCAGCCAAGAAATTGACAGATACCAAGAGACCCAGTACTTC

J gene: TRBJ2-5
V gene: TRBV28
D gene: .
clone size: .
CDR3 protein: CASSPRVVETQYF
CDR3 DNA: TGTGCCAGCAGTCCTCGGGTTGTCGAGACCCAGTACTTC

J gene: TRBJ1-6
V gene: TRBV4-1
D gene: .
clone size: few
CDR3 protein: CASTTNPDRIPLHF
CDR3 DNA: TGCGCCAGCACGACAAACCCGGACAGAATCCCCCTCCACTTT

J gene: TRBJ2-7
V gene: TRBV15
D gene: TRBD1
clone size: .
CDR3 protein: CATSPEGGPYEQYF
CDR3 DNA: TGTGCCACCAGCCCCGAAGGGGGCCCCTACGAGCAGTACTTC

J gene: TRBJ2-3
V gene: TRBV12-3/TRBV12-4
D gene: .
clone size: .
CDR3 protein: CASSSADSPDTQYF
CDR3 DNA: TGTGCCAGCAGTTCCGCGGACTCTCCAGATACGCAGTATTTT

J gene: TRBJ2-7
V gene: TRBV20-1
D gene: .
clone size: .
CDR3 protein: CSALSRLSLYYEQYF
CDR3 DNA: TGCAGTGCTTTATCGAGACTTAGCCTGTACTACGAGCAGTACTTC

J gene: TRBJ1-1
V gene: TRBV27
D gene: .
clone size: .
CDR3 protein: CASSLSIWANTEAFF
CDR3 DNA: TGTGCCAGCAGTTTATCGATATGGGCGAACACTGAAGCTTTCTTT

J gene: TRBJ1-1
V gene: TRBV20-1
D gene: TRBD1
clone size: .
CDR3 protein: CSASPKNRDRWRDTEAFF
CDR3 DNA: TGCAGTGCTAGCCCAAAAAACCGGGACAGGTGGCGGGACACTGAAGCTTTCTTT

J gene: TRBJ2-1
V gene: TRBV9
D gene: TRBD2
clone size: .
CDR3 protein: CASSAGTKNEQFF
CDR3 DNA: TGTGCCAGCAGCGCGGGGACTAAAAATGAGCAGTTCTTC

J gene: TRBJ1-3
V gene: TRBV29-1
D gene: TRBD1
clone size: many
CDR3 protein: CSVRTLGTGMGNTIYF
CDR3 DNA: TGCAGCGTCCGAACGCTCGGGACAGGGATGGGAAACACCATATATTTT

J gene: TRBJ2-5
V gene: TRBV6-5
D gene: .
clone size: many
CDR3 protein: CASSYLEGQTQYF
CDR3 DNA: TGTGCCAGCAGTTACCTAGAGGGGCAGACCCAGTACTTC

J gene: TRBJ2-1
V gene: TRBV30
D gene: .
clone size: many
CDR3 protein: CAWSVHLANQDKVF
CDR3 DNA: TGTGCCTGGAGTGTACACCTCGCAAACCAGGACAAGGTCTTC

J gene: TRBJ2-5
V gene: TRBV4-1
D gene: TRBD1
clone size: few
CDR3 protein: CASSPVQGAIRETQYF
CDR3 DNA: TGCGCCAGCAGCCCAGTACAGGGGGCCATCAGAGAGACCCAGTACTTC